This T cell receptor (beta chain) was retrieved from a study of blood T cell repertoires in COVID-19. The overall study: The United States, Italy and Spain were the sources of the acute and convalescent COVID-19 samples. The analysed material was cDNA or gDNA that came from T cells, B-cell-depleted T cells, or PBMCs.

The V and J ends lost 5 bases and 0 bases, in that order; junction bases with no gene match: 7. Germline assignment: CDR1 SEHNR and CDR2 FQNEAQ (reference sequence). This CDR3 is 16 amino acids long. Sequencing was performed with immunoSEQ multiplex PCR; in TCRdb, only in-frame clones are kept and a portion is missing. Altogether a few hundred thousand clones are present, 85% being singletons, with the ten largest covering 5.1%. The chain has TRBV7-9 and TRBJ1-5; TRBD1 agrees at 7 bases. Sequenced input: peripheral blood. This sequence originates from a man aged 50 or older with active or convalescent COVID-19. As DNA, the CDR3 is TGTGCCAGCAGCCCAGGGACAGCAAATAGCAATCAGCCCCAGCATTTT. Protein product: CASSPGTANSNQPQHF.